These 8 T cell receptor beta chains came from one sample sequenced in a study of T-cell reconstitution after alpha-beta-depleted transplantation in children. A library of TCRbeta sequences, prepared with unique molecular identifiers, was generated. TCRdb re-called the PCR reads with MiXCR, one entry per CDR3 protein. The data contain 260,000 or so distinct CDR3 sequences, 12% of them singletons. The sequencing used PBMCs from the stem cell graft donor, collected from the stem cell graft. These receptors were taken from a human donor who donated a stem cell graft to a child with acute lymphoblastic leukemia.

This clonotype was found many times. The chain is built from TRBV18 and TRBJ2-2, with 9 bases lining up with TRBD2. Germline assignment: CDR1 KGHSH and CDR2 LQKENI. The CDR3 extends over 15 amino acids. The trim removed 3 bases at V and 5 bases at J, leaving 4 bases unmatched. The CDR3 reads CASSPRTSVTGELFF. In DNA form, the CDR3 reads TGTGCCAGCTCACCGAGGACTAGCGTGACCGGGGAGCTGTTTTTT.

This clonotype was counted between two and nine times. The chain joins TRBV6-5 to TRBJ2-3, with D unresolved. V was pared by 4 bases and J by 4 bases, with 15 bases between. The CDR3 has 15 residues. Germline lookup yields CDR1 MNHEY and CDR2 SVGAGI. This CDR3 is CASSLAKAPPDTQYF. The CDR3 coding sequence is TGTGCCAGCAGTTTGGCCAAGGCCCCCCCAGATACGCAGTATTTT.

This clonotype was found a few times. CDR3 in amino acids: CASSSRGGTRLYEQYF. CDR3 bases: TGTGCCAGCAGCAGCAGGGGAGGGACAAGACTTTACGAGCAGTACTTC. This chain joins TRBV12-3 or TRBV12-4 and TRBJ2-7; maybe TRBD2 (7 bases). Trimming pared 6 bases from V and 4 bases from J, leaving 22 bases between. This CDR3 comprises 16 residues.

This clonotype was recorded only once. The V call is TRBV19, the J call TRBJ2-2, with D hard to call. V shed 2 bases and J shed 6 bases, with 7 bases lying between them. Germline V gene lookup returns CDR1 LNHDA and CDR2 SQIVND (reference sequence). The CDR3 is 13 residues long. The CDR3, as DNA: TGTGCCAGTAGTATAAAAGGGTCCGGGGAGCTGTTTTTT. It yields the protein CASSIKGSGELFF.

By sample fraction, this clonotype is medium-sized. V and J are TRBV11-3 and TRBJ2-3, with 9 nucleotides matching TRBD2. The CDR3 is made up of 14 amino acids. The V gene end was trimmed by 5 bases and the J gene end by 7 bases; junction bases not matched to a gene: 7. Germline lookup yields CDR1 SGHNT and CDR2 YENEEA. DNA of the CDR3: TGTGCCAGCAGCCCGGGGACTAGCAAAAATACGCAGTATTTT. This encodes CASSPGTSKNTQYF.

This clonotype appeared many times. The CDR3 bases are TGTGCCACCTGTTTTTTGGGACTAGCCGAAGATACGAACACCGGGGAGCTGTTTTTT. This encodes CATCFLGLAEDTNTGELFF. J is TRBJ2-2 and V is TRBV6-5, with 9 bases lining up with TRBD2. Looked up from germline, CDR1 is MNHEY and CDR2 is SVGAGI. This CDR3 comprises 19 residues. V was clipped by 10 bases and J by 0 bases; unmatched bases: 18.

This clonotype was seen repeatedly, ten times or more. This chain uses TRBV10-3 with TRBJ1-1; 7 bases agree with TRBD1. V was clipped by 2 bases and J by 7 bases; unmatched bases: 7. Germline assignment: CDR1 ENHRY and CDR2 SYGVKD. The CDR3 has 14 amino acids. The CDR3 is CAISERQGIGEAFF. The CDR3 DNA reads TGTGCCATCAGTGAGAGACAGGGAATTGGTGAAGCTTTCTTT.

This clonotype was seen ten or more times. This chain links TRBV7-9 with TRBJ1-1; D uncertain. Between the trimmed V and J ends, which lost 7 bases and 6 bases, there was a span of 12 bases. Germline CDR1 SEHNR, CDR2 FQNEAQ (reference sequence). The CDR3 extends over 12 amino acids. The CDR3: CASTPENAEAFF. CDR3 in DNA: TGTGCCAGCACCCCCGAGAATGCTGAAGCTTTCTTT.